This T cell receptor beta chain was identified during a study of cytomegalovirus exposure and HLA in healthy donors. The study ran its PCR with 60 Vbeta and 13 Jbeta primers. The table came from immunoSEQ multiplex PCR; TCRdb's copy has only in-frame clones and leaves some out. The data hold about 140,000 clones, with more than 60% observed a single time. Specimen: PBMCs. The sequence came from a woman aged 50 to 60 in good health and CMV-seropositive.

As DNA, the CDR3 is TGTGCTAGTGGTTTCCAGGGGCACGACACTGAAGCTTTCTTT. Translation gives CASGFQGHDTEAFF. This chain uses TRBV12-5 with TRBJ1-1; perhaps TRBD1 as D (6 bases). Trimming shortened V by 3 bases and J by 3 bases, and 11 bases separated the two germline ends. The CDR3 sequence is 14 residues long. The germline V gene encodes CDR1 LGHNT and CDR2 FRNRAP.